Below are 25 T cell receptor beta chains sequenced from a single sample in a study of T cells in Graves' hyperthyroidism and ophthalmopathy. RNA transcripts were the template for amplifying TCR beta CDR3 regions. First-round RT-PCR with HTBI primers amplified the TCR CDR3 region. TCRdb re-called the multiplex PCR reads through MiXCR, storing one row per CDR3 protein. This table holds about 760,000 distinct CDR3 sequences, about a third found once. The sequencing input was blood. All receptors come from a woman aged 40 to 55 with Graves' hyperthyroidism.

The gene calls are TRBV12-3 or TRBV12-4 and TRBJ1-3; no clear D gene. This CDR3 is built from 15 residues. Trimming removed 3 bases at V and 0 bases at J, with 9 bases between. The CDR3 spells CASSFYPSSGNTIYF. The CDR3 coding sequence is TGTGCCAGCAGTTTTTACCCGAGCTCTGGAAACACCATATATTTT.

DNA for the CDR3: TGTGCCAGCAGCCTTCTAGGGGGGTCTGGCGCTGAAGCTTTCTTT. Amino acid sequence: CASSLLGGSGAEAFF. V is TRBV5-8 and J is TRBJ1-1; TRBD1 might be the D (6 bases). V was shortened by 4 bases and J by 6 bases, with 19 bases between the two germline ends. There are 15 residues in the CDR3. Germline loops: CDR1 SGHTS, CDR2 YDEGEE.

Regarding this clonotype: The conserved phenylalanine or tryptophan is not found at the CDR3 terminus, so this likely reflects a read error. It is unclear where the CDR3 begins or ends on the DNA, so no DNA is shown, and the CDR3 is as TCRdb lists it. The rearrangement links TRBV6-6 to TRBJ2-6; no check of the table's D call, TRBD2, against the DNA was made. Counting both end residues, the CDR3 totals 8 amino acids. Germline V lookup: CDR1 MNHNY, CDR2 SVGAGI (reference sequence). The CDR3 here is CASRPSGP.

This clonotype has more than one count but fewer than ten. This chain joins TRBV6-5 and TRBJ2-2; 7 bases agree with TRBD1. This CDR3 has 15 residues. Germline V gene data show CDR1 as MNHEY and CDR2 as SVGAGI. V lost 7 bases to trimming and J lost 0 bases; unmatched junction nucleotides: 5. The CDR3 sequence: CASKTGQSNTGELFF. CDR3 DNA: TGTGCCAGCAAAACGGGACAGTCGAACACCGGGGAGCTGTTTTTT.

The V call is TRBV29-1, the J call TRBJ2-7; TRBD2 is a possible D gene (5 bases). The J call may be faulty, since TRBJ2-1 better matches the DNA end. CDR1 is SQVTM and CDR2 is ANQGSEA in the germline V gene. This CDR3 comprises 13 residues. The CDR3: CSASSRPAYEQFF. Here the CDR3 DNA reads TGCAGTGCTAGCTCGAGACCAGCCTACGAGCAGTTCTTC.

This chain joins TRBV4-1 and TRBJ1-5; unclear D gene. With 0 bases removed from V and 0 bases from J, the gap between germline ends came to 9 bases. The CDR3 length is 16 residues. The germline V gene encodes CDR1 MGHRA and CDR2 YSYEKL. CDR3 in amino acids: CASSQDQPYSNQPQHF. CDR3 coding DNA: TGCGCCAGCAGCCAAGATCAGCCCTATAGCAATCAGCCCCAGCATTTT.

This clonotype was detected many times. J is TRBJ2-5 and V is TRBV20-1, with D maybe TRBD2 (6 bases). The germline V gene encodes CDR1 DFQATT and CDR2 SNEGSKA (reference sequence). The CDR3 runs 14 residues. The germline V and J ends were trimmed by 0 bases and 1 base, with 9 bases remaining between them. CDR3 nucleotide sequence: TGCAGTGCTAGAGATCCGGGGGTCCAAGAGACCCAGTACTTC. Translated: CSARDPGVQETQYF.

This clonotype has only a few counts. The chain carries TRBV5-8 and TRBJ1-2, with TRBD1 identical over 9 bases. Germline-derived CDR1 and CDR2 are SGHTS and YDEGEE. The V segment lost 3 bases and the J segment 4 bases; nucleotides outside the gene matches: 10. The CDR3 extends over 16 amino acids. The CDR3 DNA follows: TGTGCCAGCAGCTCAGGACAGGGGCGGACTTTCTATGGCTACACCTTC. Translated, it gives CASSSGQGRTFYGYTF. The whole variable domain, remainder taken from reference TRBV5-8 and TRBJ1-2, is EAGVTQSPTHLIKTRGQQATLRCSPISGHTSVYWYQQALGLGLQFLLWYDEGEERNRGNFPPRFSGRQFPNYSSELNVNALELEDSALYLCASSSGQGRTFYGYTFGSGTRLTVV.

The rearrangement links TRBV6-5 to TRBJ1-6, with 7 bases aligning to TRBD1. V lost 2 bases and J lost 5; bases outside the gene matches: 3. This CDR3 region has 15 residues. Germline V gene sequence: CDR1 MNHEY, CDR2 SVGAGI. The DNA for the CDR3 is TGTGCCAGCAGTTACGGGACAGCTAATAATTCACCCCTCCACTTT. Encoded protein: CASSYGTANNSPLHF.

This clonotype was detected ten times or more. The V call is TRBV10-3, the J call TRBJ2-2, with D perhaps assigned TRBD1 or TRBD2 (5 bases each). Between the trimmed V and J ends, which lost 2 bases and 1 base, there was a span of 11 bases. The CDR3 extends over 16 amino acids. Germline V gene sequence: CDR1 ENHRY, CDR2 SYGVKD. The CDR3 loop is CAISEHGTVNTGELFF. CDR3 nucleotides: TGTGCCATCAGTGAGCACGGGACGGTGAACACCGGGGAGCTGTTTTTT.

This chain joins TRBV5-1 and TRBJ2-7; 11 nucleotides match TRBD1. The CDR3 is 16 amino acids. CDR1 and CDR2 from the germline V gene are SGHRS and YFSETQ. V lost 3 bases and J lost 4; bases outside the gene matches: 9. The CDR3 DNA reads TGCGCCAGCAGCTGGAGGACCGGGACAGGGGGGTACGAGCAGTACTTC. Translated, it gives CASSWRTGTGGYEQYF.

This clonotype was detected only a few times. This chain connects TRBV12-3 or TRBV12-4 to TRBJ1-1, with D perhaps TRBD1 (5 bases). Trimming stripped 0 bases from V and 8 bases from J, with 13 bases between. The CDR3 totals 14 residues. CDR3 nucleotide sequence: TGTGCCAGCAGTTTAGCAACTGGGGACTCCGAAGCTTTCTTT. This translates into CASSLATGDSEAFF.

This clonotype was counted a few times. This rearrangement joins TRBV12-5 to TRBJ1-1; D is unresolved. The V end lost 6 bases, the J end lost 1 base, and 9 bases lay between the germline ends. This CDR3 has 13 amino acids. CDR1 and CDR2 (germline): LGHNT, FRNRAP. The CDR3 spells CASGQGRNTEAFF. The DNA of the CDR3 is TGTGCTAGTGGACAAGGACGGAACACTGAAGCTTTCTTT. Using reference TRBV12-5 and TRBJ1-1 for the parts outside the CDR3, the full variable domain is DARVTQTPRHKVTEMGQEVTMRCQPILGHNTVFWYRQTMMQGLELLAYFRNRAPLDDSGMPKDRFSAEMPDATLATLKIQPSEPRDSAVYFCASGQGRNTEAFFGQGTRLTVV.

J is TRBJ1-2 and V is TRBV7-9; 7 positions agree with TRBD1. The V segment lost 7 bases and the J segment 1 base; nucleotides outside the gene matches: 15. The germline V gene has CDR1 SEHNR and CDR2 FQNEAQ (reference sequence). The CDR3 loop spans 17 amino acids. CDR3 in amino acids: CASTPDRAGLGNYGYTF. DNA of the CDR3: TGTGCCAGCACCCCAGACAGGGCGGGTTTGGGTAACTATGGCTACACCTTC.

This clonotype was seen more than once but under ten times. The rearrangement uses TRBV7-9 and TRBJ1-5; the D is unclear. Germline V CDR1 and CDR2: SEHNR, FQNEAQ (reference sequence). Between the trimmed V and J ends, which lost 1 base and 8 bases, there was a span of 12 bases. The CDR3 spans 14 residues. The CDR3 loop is CASSLVGPREPQHF. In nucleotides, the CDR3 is TGTGCCAGCAGCTTAGTCGGTCCCCGGGAGCCCCAGCATTTT.

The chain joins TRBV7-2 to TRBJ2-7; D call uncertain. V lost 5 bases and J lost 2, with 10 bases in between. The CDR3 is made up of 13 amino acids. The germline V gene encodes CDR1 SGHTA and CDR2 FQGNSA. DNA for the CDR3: TGTGCCAGCAGCCGAACACCCGCCTACGAGCAGTACTTC. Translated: CASSRTPAYEQYF.

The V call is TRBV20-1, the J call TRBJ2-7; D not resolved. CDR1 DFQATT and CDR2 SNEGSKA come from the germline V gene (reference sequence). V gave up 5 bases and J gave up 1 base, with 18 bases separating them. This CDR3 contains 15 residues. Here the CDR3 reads CSAGSPATASYEQYF. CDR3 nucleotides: TGCAGTGCTGGCTCTCCGGCTACGGCTTCCTACGAGCAGTACTTC.

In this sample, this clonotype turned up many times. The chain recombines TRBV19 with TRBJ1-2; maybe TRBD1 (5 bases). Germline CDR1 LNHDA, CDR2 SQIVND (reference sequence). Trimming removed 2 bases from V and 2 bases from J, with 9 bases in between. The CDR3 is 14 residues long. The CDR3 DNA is TGTGCCAGTAGTATAAGCCGGACAAACTATGGCTACACCTTC. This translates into CASSISRTNYGYTF.

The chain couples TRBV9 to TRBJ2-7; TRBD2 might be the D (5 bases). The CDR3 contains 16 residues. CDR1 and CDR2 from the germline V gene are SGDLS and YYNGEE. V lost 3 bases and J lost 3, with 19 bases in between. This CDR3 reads CASSDDWGVYGYEQYF. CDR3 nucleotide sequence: TGTGCCAGCAGCGATGATTGGGGAGTCTATGGCTACGAGCAGTACTTC.

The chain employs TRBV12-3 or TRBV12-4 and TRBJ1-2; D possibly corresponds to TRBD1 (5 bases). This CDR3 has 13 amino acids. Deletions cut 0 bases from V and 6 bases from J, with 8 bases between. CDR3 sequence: CASSLAGAHGYTF. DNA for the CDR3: TGTGCCAGCAGTTTAGCAGGGGCTCATGGCTACACCTTC.

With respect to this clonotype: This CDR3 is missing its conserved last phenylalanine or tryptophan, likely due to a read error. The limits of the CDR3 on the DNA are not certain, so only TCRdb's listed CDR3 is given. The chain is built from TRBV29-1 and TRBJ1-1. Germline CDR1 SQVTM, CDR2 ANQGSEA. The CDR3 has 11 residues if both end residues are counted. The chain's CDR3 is CSVTLPGSANY.

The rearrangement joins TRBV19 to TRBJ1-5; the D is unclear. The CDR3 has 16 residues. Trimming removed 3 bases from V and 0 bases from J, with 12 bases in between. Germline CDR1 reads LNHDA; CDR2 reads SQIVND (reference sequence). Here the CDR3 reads CASSMKGVGSNQPQHF. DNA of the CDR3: TGTGCCAGTAGTATGAAGGGTGTCGGTAGCAATCAGCCCCAGCATTTT.

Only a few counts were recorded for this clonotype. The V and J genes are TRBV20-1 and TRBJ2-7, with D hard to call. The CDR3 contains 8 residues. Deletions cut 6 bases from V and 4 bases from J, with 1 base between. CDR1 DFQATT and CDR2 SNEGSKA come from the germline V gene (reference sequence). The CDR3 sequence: CSAYEQYF. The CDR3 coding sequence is TGCAGTGCATACGAGCAGTACTTC.

This CDR3 reads CAIRRTGVGHTEAFF. The CDR3 DNA reads TGTGCCATCAGGAGAACAGGGGTCGGACACACTGAAGCTTTCTTT. The chain recombines TRBV10-3 with TRBJ1-1; 7 bases align to TRBD1. V gave up 6 bases and J gave up 3 bases; unmatched junction bases: 10. The CDR3 extends over 15 amino acids. Per the germline V gene, CDR1 is ENHRY and CDR2 is SYGVKD.

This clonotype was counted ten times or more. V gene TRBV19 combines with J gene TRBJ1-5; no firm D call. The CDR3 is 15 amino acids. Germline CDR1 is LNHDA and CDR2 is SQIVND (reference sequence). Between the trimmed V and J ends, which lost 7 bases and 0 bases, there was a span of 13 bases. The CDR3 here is CASTPYYSSNQPQHF. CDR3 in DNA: TGTGCCAGTACCCCATATTATTCTAGCAATCAGCCCCAGCATTTT. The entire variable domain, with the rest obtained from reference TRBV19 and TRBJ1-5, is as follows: DGGITQSPKYLFRKEGQNVTLSCEQNLNHDAMYWYRQDPGQGLRLIYYSQIVNDFQKGDIAEGYSVSREKKESFPLTVTSAQKNPTAFYLCASTPYYSSNQPQHFGDGTRLSIL.